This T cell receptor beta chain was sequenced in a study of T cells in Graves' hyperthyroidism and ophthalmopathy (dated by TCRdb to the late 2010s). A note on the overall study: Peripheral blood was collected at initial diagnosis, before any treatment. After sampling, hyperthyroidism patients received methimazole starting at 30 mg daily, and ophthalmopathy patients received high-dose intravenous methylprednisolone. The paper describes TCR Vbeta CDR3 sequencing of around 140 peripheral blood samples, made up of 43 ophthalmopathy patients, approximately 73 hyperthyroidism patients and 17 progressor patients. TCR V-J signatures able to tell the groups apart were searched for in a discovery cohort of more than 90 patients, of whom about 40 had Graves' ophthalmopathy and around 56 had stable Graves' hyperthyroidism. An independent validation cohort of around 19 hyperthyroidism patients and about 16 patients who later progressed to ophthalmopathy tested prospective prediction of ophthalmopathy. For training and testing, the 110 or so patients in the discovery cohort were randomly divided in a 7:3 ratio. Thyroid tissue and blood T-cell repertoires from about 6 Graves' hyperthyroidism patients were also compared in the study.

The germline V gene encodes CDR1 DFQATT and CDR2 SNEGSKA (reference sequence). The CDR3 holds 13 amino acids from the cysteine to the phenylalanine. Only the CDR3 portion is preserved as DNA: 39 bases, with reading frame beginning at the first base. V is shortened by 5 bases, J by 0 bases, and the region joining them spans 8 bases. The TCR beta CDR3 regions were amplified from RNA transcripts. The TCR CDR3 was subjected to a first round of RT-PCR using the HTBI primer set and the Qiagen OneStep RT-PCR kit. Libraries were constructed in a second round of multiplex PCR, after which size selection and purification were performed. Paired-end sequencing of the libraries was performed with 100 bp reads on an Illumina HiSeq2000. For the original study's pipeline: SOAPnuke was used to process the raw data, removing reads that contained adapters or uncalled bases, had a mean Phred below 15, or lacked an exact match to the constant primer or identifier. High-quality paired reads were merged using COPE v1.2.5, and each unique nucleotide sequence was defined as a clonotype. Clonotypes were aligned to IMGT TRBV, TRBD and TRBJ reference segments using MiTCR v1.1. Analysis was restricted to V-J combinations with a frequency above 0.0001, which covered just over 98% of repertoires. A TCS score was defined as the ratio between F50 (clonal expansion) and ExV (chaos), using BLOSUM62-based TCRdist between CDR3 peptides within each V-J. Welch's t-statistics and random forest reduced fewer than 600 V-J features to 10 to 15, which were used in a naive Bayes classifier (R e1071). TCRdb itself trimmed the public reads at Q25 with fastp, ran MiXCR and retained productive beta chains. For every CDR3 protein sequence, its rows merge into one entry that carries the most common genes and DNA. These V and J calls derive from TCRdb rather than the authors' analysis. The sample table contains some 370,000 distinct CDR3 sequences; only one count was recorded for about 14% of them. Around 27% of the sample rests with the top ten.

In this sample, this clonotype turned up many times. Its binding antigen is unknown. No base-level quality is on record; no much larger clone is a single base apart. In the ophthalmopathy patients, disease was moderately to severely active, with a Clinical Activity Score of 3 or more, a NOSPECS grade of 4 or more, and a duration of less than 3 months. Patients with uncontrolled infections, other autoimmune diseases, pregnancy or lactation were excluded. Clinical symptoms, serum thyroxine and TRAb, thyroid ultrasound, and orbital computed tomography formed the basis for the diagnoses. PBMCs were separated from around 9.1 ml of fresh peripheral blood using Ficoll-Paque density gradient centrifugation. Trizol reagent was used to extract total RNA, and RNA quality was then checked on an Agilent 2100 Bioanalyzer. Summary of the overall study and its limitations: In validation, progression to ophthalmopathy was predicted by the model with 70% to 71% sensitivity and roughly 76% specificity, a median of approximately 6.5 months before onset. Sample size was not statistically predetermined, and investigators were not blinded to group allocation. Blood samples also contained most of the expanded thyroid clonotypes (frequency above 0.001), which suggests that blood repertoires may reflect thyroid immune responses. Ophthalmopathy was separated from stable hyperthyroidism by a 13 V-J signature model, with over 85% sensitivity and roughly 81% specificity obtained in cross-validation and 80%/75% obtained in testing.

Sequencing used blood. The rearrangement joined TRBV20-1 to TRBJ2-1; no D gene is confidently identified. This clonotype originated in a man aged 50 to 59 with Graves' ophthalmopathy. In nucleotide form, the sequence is TGCAGTGCTCCGGTCAGCTCCTACAATGAGCAGTTCTTC. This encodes CSAPVSSYNEQFF.